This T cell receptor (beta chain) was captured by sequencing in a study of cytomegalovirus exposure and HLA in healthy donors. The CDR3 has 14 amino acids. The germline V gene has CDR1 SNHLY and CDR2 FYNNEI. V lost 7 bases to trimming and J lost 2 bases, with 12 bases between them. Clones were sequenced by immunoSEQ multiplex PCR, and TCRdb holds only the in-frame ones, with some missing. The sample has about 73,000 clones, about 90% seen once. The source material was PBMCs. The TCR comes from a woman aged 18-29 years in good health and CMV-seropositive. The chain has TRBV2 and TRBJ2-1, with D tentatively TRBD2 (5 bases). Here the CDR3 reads CASKAADPYNEQFF. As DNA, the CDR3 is TGTGCCAGCAAAGCGGCGGACCCCTACAATGAGCAGTTCTTC.